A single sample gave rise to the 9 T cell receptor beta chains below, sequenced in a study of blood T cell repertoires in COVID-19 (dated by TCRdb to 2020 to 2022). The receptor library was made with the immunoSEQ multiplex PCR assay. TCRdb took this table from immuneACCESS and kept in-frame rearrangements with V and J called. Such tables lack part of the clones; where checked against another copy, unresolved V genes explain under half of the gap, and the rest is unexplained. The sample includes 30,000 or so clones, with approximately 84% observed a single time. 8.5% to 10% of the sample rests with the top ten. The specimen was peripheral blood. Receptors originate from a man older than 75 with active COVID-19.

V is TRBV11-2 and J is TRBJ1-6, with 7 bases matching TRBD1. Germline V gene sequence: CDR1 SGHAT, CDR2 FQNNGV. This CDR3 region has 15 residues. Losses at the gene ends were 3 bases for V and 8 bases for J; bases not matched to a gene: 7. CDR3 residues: CASSLRQGGDSPLHF. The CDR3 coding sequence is TGTGCCAGCAGCTTGCGACAGGGCGGTGATTCACCCCTCCACTTT.

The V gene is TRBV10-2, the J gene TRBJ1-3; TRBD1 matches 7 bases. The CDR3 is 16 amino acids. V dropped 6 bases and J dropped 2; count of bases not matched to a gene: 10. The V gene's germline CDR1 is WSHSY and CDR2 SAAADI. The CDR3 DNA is TGCGCCAGCAGCCAGGGACAGTTGGGTCCTGGAAACACCATATATTTT. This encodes CASSQGQLGPGNTIYF.

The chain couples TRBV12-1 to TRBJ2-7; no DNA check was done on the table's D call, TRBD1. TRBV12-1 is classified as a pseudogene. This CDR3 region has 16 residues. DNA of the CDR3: TGTGCCAGCAGCCCGACAGAGGGGGAGACGACCTACAAGCAGTACTTC. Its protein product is CASSPTEGETTYKQYF.

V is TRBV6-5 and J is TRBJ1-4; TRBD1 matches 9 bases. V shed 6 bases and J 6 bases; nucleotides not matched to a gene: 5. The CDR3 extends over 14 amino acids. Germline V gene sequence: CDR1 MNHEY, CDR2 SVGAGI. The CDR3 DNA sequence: TGTGCCAGCAGCCGCACAGGGGGCCATGAAAAACTGTTTTTT. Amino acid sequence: CASSRTGGHEKLFF.

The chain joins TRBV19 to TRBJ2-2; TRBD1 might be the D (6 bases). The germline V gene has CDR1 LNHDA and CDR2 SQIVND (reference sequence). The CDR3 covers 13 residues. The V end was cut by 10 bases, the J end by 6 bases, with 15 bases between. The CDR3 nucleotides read TGTGCCACCACAGGGTTAGGTTCCGGGGAGCTGTTTTTT. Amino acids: CATTGLGSGELFF.

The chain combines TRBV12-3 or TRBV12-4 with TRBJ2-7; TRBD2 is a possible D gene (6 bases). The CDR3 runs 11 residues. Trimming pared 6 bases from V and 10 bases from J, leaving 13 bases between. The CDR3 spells CASRIAVIQYF. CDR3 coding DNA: TGTGCCAGCAGAATAGCGGTGATCCAGTACTTC.

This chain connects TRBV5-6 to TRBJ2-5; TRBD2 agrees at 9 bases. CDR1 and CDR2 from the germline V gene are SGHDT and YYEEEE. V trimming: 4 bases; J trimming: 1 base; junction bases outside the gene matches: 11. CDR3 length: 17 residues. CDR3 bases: TGTGCCAGCAGCCAGATCCTAAGCGGGGGGTCCCAAGAGACCCAGTACTTC. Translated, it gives CASSQILSGGSQETQYF. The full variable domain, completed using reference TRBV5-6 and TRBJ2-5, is DAGVTQSPTHLIKTRGQQVTLRCSPKSGHDTVSWYQQALGQGPQFIFQYYEEEERQRGNFPDRFSGHQFPNYSSELNVNALLLGDSALYLCASSQILSGGSQETQYFGPGTRLLVL.

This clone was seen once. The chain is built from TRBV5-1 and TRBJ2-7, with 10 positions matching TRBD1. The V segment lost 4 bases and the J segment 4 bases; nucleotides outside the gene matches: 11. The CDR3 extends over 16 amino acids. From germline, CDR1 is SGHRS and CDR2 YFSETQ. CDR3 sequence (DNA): TGCGCCAGCAGCGGGGGACAGGGGCGAGTCTTATACGAGCAGTACTTC. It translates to CASSGGQGRVLYEQYF.

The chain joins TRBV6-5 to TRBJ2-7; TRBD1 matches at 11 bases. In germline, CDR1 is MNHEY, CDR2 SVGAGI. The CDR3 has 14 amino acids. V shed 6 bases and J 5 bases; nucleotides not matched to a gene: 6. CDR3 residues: CASRTGQGVHEQYF. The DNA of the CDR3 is TGTGCCAGCAGGACGGGACAGGGGGTCCACGAGCAGTACTTC.